The clone carrying this T cell receptor beta chain was seen more than once but under ten times. The study recruited healthy Caucasian donors from Russia who were aged about 6 to 95. A minimum of 6 million PBMCs was isolated per sample. Combining a sample-barcoded 5' primer with a J-beta primer mix, a second PCR ran for roughly 6 to 12 cycles. Every sample returned 2.5 million or more CDR3-containing paired-end reads. TCRdb re-called the 5' RACE reads with MiXCR, one entry per CDR3 protein. The sample records some 730,000 distinct CDR3 sequences, about 24% being singletons. This entry comes from a study of blood T cells in healthy people across ages. CDR3 length: 12 residues. Germline V gene sequence: CDR1 SNHLY, CDR2 FYNNEI.

The chain is built from TRBV2 and TRBJ2-5; no clear D gene. The J call is in doubt because the DNA end fits TRBJ2-7 better. The TCR originated in a man between 65 and 85 years old in good health. Input material: blood. CDR3 sequence reads: CASSVLGYEQYF. CDR3 DNA: TGTGCCAGCAGTGTGTTGGGATACGAGCAGTACTTC.